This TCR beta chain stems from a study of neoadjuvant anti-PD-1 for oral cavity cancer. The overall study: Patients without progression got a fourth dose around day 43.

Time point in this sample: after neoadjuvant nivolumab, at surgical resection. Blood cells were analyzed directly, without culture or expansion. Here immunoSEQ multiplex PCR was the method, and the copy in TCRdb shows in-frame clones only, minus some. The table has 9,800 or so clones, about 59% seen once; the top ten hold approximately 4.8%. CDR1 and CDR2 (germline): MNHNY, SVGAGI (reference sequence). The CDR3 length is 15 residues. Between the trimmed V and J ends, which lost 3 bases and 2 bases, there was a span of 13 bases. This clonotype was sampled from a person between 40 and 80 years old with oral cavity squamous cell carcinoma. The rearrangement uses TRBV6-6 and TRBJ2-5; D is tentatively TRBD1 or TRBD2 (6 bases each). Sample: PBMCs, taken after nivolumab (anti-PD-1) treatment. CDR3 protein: CASSYGGRGQETQYF. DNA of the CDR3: TGTGCCAGCAGTTATGGGGGGCGAGGTCAAGAGACCCAGTACTTC.